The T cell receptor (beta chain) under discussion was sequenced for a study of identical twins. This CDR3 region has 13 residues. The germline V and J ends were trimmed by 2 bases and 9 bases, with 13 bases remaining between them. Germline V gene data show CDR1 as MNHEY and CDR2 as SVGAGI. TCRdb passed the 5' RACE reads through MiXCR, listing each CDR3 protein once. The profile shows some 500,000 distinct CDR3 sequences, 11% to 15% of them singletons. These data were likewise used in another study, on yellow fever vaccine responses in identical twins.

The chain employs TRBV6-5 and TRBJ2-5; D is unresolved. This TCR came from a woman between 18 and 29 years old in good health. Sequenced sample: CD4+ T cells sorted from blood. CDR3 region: CASSYVASQAQYF. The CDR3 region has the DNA TGTGCCAGCAGTTACGTGGCCAGCCAAGCCCAGTACTTC.